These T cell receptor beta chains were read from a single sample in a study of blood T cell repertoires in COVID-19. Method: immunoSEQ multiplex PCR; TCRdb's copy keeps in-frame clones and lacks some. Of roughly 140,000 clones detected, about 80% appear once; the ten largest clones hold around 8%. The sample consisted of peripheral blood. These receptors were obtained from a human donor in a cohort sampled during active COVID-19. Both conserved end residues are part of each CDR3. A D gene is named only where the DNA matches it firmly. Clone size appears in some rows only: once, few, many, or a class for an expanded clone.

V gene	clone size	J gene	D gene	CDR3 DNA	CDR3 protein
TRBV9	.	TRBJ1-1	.	TGTGCCAGCAGCGTAGATCCGGGAACGAACACTGAAGCTTTCTTT	CASSVDPGTNTEAFF
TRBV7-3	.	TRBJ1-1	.	TGTGCCAGCAGCCCAGTTGGCGGAGAGAACACTGAAGCTTTCTTT	CASSPVGGENTEAFF
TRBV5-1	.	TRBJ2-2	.	TGCGCCAGCGTGGGGGCTAGCGGGAACACCGGGGAGCTGTTTTTT	CASVGASGNTGELFF
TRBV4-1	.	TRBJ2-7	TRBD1	TGCGCCAGCAGCCCCACCGGGACAGGGGGTTTCTACGAGCAGTACTTC	CASSPTGTGGFYEQYF
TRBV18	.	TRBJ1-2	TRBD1	TGTGCCAGCTCACCACCGCAGGGGGACTACTATGGCTACACCTTC	CASSPPQGDYYGYTF
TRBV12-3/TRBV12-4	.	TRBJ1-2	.	TGTGCCAGCAGTTTCTTGGCACGTGATGGCTACACCTTC	CASSFLARDGYTF
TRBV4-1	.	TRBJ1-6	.	TGCGCCAGCAGCCAAGATCCGGCAGGACATAAAATTTCACCCCTCCACTTT	CASSQDPAGHKISPLHF
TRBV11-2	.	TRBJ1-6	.	TGTGCCAGCAGCTTAGATGTCCGCAGTTATAATTCACCCCTCCACTTT	CASSLDVRSYNSPLHF
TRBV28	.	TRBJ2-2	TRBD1	TGTGCCAGCAGTCTCCAGGGGGCCACCGGGGAGCTGTTTTTT	CASSLQGATGELFF
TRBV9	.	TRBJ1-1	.	TGTGCCAGCAGCGTAGATTTTGGGGGGAAGGCTTTCTTT	CASSVDFGGKAFF
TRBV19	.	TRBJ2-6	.	TGTGCCAGTAGTATAGATCGGGCAGGGTCAAGCTCTGGGGCCAACGTCCTGACTTTC	CASSIDRAGSSSGANVLTF
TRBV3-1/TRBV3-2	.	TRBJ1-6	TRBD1	TGTGCCAGCAGCTTCGGACAGGTGGATTCACCCCTCCACTTT	CASSFGQVDSPLHF
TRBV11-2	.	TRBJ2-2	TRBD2	TGTGCCAGCAGCTTAGAAGGGCTAGCGGGGGGGCATAGTACCGGGGAGCTGTTTTTT	CASSLEGLAGGHSTGELFF
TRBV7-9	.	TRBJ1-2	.	TGTGCCAGCAGCTTACCCGATTTTCGGGGCTACACCTTC	CASSLPDFRGYTF
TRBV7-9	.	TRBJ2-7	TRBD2	TGTGCCAGCAGCCCGGGGGGGCTAGCGGGGTTCCACGAGCAGTACTTC	CASSPGGLAGFHEQYF
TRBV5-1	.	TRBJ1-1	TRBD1	TGCGCCAGCAGCTTGGCAGGGGGAAACACTGAAGCTTTCTTT	CASSLAGGNTEAFF
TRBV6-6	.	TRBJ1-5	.	TGTGCCAGCAGTTACTCGAGAGCAAGCAATCAGCCCCAGCATTTT	CASSYSRASNQPQHF
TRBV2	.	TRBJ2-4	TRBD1	TGTGCCAGCAGTGAAGACAGGGGGGCACTAAGAAACATTCAGTACTTC	CASSEDRGALRNIQYF
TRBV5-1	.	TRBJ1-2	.	TGCGCCAGCAGCAGGACTGAGGACTATGGCTACACCTTC	CASSRTEDYGYTF
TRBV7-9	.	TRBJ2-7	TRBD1	TGTGCCAGCAGCCGCCCCACACAGGGGGCAGCCTACGAGCAGTACTTC	CASSRPTQGAAYEQYF
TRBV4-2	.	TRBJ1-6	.	TGTGCCAGCAGCCAAGATCGGGATGATAAGGCCCTATCACCCCTCCACTTT	CASSQDRDDKALSPLHF
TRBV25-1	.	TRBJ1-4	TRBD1	TGTGCCAGCAGTGATTCGGACAGGCCTCTTGAAAAACTGTTTTTT	CASSDSDRPLEKLFF
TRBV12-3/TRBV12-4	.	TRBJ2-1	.	TGTGCCAGCACACAGGGTTTTTTAAATGAGCAGTTCTTC	CASTQGFLNEQFF
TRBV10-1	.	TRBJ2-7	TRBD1	TGCGCCAGCAGTCCCGGGACAGGAGGGACTTATCGCTCCTACGAGCAGTACTTC	CASSPGTGGTYRSYEQYF
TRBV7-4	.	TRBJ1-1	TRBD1	TGTGCCAGCAGCGCGAGACAGGGGGTAAAATCGGGTCGGACTAAAGCTTTCTTT	CASSARQGVKSGRTKAFF
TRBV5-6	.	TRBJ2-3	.	TGTGCCAGCAGCCACAGGGTAGATACGCAGTATTTT	CASSHRVDTQYF
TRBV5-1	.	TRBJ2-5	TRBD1	TGCGCCAGCAGCTTGGGAGGACAGGGGAAAAAAGAGACCCAGTACTTC	CASSLGGQGKKETQYF
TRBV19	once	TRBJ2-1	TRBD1	TGTGCCAGTACCGGGACAGGGAGCTCCTACAATGAGCAGTTCTTC	CASTGTGSSYNEQFF
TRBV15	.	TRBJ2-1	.	TGTGCCACCAGCAGAGGAACAGCAGGATCCTACAATGAGCAGTTCTTC	CATSRGTAGSYNEQFF
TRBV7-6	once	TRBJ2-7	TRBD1	TGTGCCAGCAGCGCCGGACAGGTGATAACCTACGAGCAGTACTTC	CASSAGQVITYEQYF
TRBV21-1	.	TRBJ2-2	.	TGTGCCAGCAGCAAAGATAACAGGGCAGAAGTTAACACCGGGGAGCTGTTTTTT	CASSKDNRAEVNTGELFF
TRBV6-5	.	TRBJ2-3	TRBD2	TGTGCCAGCAGTTCCCTCGGGAGGGGCACAGATACGCAGTATTTT	CASSSLGRGTDTQYF
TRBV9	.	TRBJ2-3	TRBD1	TGTGCCAGCACCAGGGACAGGGGGCACGGTCAAGATACGCAGTATTTT	CASTRDRGHGQDTQYF
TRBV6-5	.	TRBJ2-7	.	TGTGCCAGCACGAGAGATTACTCCTACGAGCAGTACTTC	CASTRDYSYEQYF
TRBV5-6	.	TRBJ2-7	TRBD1	TGTGCCAGCAGCCGGGACAGGGCCTACGAGCAGTACTTC	CASSRDRAYEQYF
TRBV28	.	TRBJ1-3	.	TGTGCCACCCATGGGGAGGTTGGAAACACCATATATTTT	CATHGEVGNTIYF
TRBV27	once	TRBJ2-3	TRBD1	TGTGCCAGCAGTAGTACGGGACAGGGGGCAACAGATACGCAGTATTTT	CASSSTGQGATDTQYF
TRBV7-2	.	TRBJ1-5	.	TGTGCCAGCAGTCGAGACAGGATGTATCAGCCCCAGCATTTT	CASSRDRMYQPQHF
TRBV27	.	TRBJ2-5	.	TGTGCCAGCCTTCCCTGGGGGGGGCGGCAAGAGACCCAGTACTTC	CASLPWGGRQETQYF
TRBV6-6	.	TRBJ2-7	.	TGTGCCAGCAGCCAAGTCCAGGGGCTCTCCTACGAGCAGTACTTC	CASSQVQGLSYEQYF
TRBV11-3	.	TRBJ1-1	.	TGTGCCAGCAGCTTAGCTGCAGGGGCTGAAGCTTTCTTT	CASSLAAGAEAFF
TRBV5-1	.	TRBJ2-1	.	TGCGCCAGCAGCTTTGCGACAGGTTACTCCTACAATGAGCAGTTCTTC	CASSFATGYSYNEQFF
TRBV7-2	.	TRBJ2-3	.	TGTGCCAGCAGCCCCGATGGGCCTAGCACAGATACGCAGTATTTT	CASSPDGPSTDTQYF
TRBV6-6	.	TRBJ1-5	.	TGTGCCAGCAGCTCTGGACAGATGAGCAATCAGCCCCAGCATTTT	CASSSGQMSNQPQHF
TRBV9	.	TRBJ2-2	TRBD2	TGTGCCAGCAGCGTAGACGGGACTAGCGGGGTCACCGGGGAGCTGTTTTTT	CASSVDGTSGVTGELFF
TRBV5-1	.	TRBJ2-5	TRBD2	TGCGCCAGCAGCGCTGAAGTTTCCAGCGGGGGGGCCGGCAGAGAGACCCAGTACTTC	CASSAEVSSGGAGRETQYF
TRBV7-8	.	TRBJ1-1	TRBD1	TGTGCCAGCAGCCCACAAATACTACAGGGGTGGAACACTGAAGCTTTCTTT	CASSPQILQGWNTEAFF
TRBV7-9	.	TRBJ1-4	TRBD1	TGTGCCAGCAGCTCCGGACAGGGAGTTGAAAAACTGTTTTTT	CASSSGQGVEKLFF
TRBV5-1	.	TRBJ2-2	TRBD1	TGCGCCAGCAGCTCCGGGACAGCGCTCACCGGGGAGCTGTTTTTT	CASSSGTALTGELFF
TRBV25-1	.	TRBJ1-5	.	TGTGCCAGCAGTGAGACAGGCTACAATCAGCCCCAGCATTTT	CASSETGYNQPQHF
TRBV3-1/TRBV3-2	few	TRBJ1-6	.	TGTGCCAGCAACCCGGGACACCCTAATTCACCCCTCCACTTT	CASNPGHPNSPLHF
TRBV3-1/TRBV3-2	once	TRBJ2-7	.	TGTGCCAGCAGCCCGGGTCCGAGCTCCTACGAGCAGTACTTC	CASSPGPSSYEQYF